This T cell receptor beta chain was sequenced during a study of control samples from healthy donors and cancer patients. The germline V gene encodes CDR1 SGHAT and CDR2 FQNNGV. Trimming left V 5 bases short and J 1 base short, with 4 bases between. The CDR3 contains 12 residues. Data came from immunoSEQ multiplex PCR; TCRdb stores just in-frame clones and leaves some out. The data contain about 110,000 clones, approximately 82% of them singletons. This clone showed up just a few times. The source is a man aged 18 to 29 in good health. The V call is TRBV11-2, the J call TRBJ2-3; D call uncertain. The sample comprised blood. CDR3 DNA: TGTGCCAGCAGCCGGGGCACAGATACGCAGTATTTT. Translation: CASSRGTDTQYF.